This T cell receptor (beta chain) appears in the sequencing data of a study of identical twins. This clonotype was recorded many times. What it recognizes is unknown. After template switching added a universal primer site, the resulting cDNA carried unique molecular identifiers. Via MiXCR, TCRdb re-called the 5' RACE reads, giving one row per CDR3 protein. Of about 290,000 distinct CDR3 sequences in the sample, around 9.7% were seen once. Findings and caveats of the study: Beta out-of-frame sequences showed weaker excess twin sharing. Twin sharing of out-of-frame TCR alpha was underestimated by models in monozygotic pairs.

Every one of the donors was a healthy Caucasian. The CDR3 runs to 17 residues. Germline V gene sequence: CDR1 SGHKS, CDR2 YYEKEE (reference sequence). The junction had 14 bases not matched to a gene; V was cut back by 4 bases and J by 3 bases. These data were also reused for a study on yellow fever vaccine responses in identical twins.

This chain connects TRBV5-5 to TRBJ2-3, with 7 bases matching TRBD2. This sequence was found in a woman aged 18-29 years in good health. Material for sequencing was CD8+ T cells sorted from blood. For the CDR3, the DNA is TGTGCCAGCAGCGTACGGATTGGAAGCGGGGTAACAGATACGCAGTATTTT. Protein product: CASSVRIGSGVTDTQYF.